Listed below are T cell receptor beta chains from one sample, sequenced in a study of spatial heterogeneity in lung cancer. Each CDR3 protein gets one entry after TCRdb re-called the 5' RACE reads with MiXCR. The profile covers about 13,000 distinct CDR3 sequences, with roughly 9.1% appearing a single time and under 35% taken by the ten largest. The source material was PBMCs, sampled at surgery. The receptors come from a male donor with early-stage non-small cell lung cancer. CDR3s include the opening cysteine and the closing phenylalanine or tryptophan. The D gene is left open where the match is weak. Part of the rows lack a size; the others show once, few, many or a class for expanded clones.

v_gene	j_gene	d_gene	abundance	CDR3aa	CDR3nt
TRBV18	TRBJ2-3	NA	many	CASSPLAGGDTDTQYF	TGTGCCAGCTCACCATTGGCAGGAGGGGACACAGATACGCAGTATTTT
TRBV7-2	TRBJ1-2	NA	NA	CASSLVGGANYGYTF	TGTGCCAGCAGCTTAGTGGGAGGAGCTAACTATGGCTACACCTTC
TRBV25-1	TRBJ2-7	TRBD2	many	CASSVLAGGREQYF	TGTGCCAGCAGTGTCCTAGCGGGAGGGCGAGAGCAGTACTTC
TRBV18	TRBJ1-6	NA	many	CASSPLPYNSPLHF	TGTGCCAGCTCACCACTCCCCTATAATTCACCCCTCCACTTT
TRBV3-1	TRBJ2-7	NA	many	CASSQSPIYEQYF	TGTGCCAGCAGCCAAAGCCCTATCTACGAGCAGTACTTC
TRBV29-1	TRBJ1-5	NA	many	CSVEWGINQPQHF	TGCAGCGTTGAGTGGGGAATCAATCAGCCCCAGCATTTT
TRBV5-1	TRBJ2-7	NA	many	CASSLGFGLSYEQYF	TGCGCCAGCAGCTTAGGGTTCGGCCTTTCCTACGAGCAGTACTTC
TRBV28	TRBJ1-2	NA	many	CASSLSGQPRGYTF	TGTGCCAGCAGTTTATCAGGACAGCCCCGCGGCTACACCTTC
TRBV6-5	TRBJ1-3	NA	few	CASRQGGGAGNTIYF	TGTGCCAGCAGACAGGGCGGAGGGGCTGGAAACACCATATATTTT
TRBV14	TRBJ2-3	NA	many	CASSDRISDTQYF	TGTGCCAGCAGCGACCGGATCTCAGATACGCAGTATTTT
TRBV2	TRBJ1-2	NA	many	CASSEIGTLYGYTF	TGTGCCAGCAGTGAAATCGGGACACTGTATGGCTACACCTTC
TRBV7-6	TRBJ1-1	NA	NA	CASSPTGLNTEAFF	TGTGCCAGCAGCCCCACCGGGCTTAACACTGAAGCTTTCTTT